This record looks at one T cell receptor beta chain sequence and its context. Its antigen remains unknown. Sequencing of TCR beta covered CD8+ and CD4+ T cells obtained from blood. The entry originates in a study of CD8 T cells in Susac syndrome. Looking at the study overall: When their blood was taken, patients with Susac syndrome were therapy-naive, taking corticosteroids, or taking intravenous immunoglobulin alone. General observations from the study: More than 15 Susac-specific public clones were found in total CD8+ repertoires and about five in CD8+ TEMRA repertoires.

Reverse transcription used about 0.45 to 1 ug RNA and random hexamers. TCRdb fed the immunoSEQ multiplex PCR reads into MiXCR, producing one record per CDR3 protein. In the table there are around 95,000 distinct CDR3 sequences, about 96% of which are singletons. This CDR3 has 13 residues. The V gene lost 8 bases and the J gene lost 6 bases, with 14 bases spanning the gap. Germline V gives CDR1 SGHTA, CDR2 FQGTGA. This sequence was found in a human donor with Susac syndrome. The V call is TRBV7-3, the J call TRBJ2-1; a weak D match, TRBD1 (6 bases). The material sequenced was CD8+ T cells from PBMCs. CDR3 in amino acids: CASSEGGPNEQFF. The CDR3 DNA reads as TGTGCCAGCTCGGAAGGGGGACCCAATGAGCAGTTCTTC.